The rows below give T cell receptor beta chains drawn from one sample of a study of Ad26.COV2.S vaccination and SARS-CoV-2 variants. TCRdb's copy holds only in-frame clones and misses some; the assay was immunoSEQ multiplex PCR. The sample shows 380,000 or so clones, more than 85% of them seen only once. Sequences were derived from peripheral blood, sampled in a trial of Ad26.COV2.S vaccine versus placebo. The source is a person aged 18-60 years who received the Ad26.COV2.S COVID-19 vaccine or a placebo. Both conserved end residues are part of each CDR3. A D gene is named only where the DNA matches it firmly. Clone size is given for some rows only: seen once, a few or many times, or a class if the clone is expanded.

CASSLDWGQDTEAFF,TGTGCCAGCAGCTTGGATTGGGGGCAAGACACTGAAGCTTTCTTT,TRBV5-6,TRBJ1-1,.,many
CASSPRTGWAGELFF,TGTGCCAGCAGCCCACGGACAGGGTGGGCCGGGGAGCTGTTTTTT,TRBV7-9,TRBJ2-2,TRBD1,.
CASSPGQGAKETQYF,TGTGCCAGCAGCCCTGGACAGGGGGCGAAGGAGACCCAGTACTTC,TRBV7-9,TRBJ2-5,TRBD1,.
CASSLAAGVQYF,TGTGCCAGCAGCTTAGCGGCAGGGGTGCAGTACTTC,TRBV7-6,TRBJ2-7,.,.
CAIRGGSRNTEAFF,TGTGCCATCAGGGGGGGGTCGCGGAACACTGAAGCTTTCTTT,TRBV10-3,TRBJ1-1,.,.
CASSPGTADTEAFF,TGCGCCAGCAGCCCTGGGACAGCAGACACTGAAGCTTTCTTT,TRBV5-1,TRBJ1-1,TRBD1,.
CASSTQGTEQYF,TGTGCCAGCAGTACACAGGGGACAGAGCAGTACTTC,TRBV2,TRBJ2-7,TRBD1,.
CASRGVGEQFF,TGCGCCAGCAGAGGGGTTGGTGAGCAGTTCTTC,TRBV4-1,TRBJ2-1,.,.
CASSPPPTSGGADEQFF,TGTGCCAGCAGCCCGCCCCCCACTAGCGGGGGGGCCGATGAGCAGTTCTTC,TRBV5-4,TRBJ2-1,TRBD2,once
CASSPRGADTGELFF,TGTGCCAGCTCACCAAGGGGCGCGGACACCGGGGAGCTGTTTTTT,TRBV18,TRBJ2-2,.,.
CASRVEGQGQETQYF,TGTGCCAGCAGGGTAGAGGGACAGGGGCAAGAGACCCAGTACTTC,TRBV27,TRBJ2-5,TRBD1,.
CAWKGYEETQYF,TGTGCCTGGAAAGGCTATGAAGAGACCCAGTACTTC,TRBV30,TRBJ2-5,.,.
CASSLRWDSEKLFF,TGTGCCAGCAGCTTACGGTGGGACAGTGAAAAACTGTTTTTT,TRBV7-2,TRBJ1-4,TRBD1,.
CASSLWRGANNEQFF,TGTGCCAGCAGCTTGTGGCGGGGGGCCAACAATGAGCAGTTCTTC,TRBV5-4,TRBJ2-1,TRBD2,.
CASSDSPSYNEQFF,TGTGCCAGCAGCGACTCCCCATCCTACAATGAGCAGTTCTTC,TRBV5-4,TRBJ2-1,.,.
CASSSGQGGYYGYTF,TGTGCCAGCAGCTCCGGACAGGGCGGATACTATGGCTACACCTTC,TRBV7-2,TRBJ1-2,TRBD1,few
CATSTRTSGKLTQYF,TGTGCCACCAGCACTCGGACTAGCGGGAAACTTACGCAGTATTTT,TRBV15,TRBJ2-3,TRBD2,.
CASSQPTSRGLLNEQFF,TGTGCCAGCAGCCAACCCACCTCCCGAGGGCTCCTCAATGAGCAGTTCTTC,TRBV3-1/TRBV3-2,TRBJ2-1,.,.
CASSYSTGGDEKLFF,TGTGCCAGCAGTTACTCGACAGGGGGCGATGAAAAACTGTTTTTT,TRBV6-5,TRBJ1-4,TRBD1,.
CASSTTENTEAFF,TGTGCCAGCAGCACGACTGAGAACACTGAAGCTTTCTTT,TRBV3-1/TRBV3-2,TRBJ1-1,.,.
CASEGATGEQYF,TGTGCCAGCGAAGGGGCGACGGGCGAGCAGTACTTC,TRBV4-2,TRBJ2-7,.,.
CASSQYQGTGTEAFF,TGCGCCAGCAGCCAATATCAGGGGACGGGGACTGAAGCTTTCTTT,TRBV4-1,TRBJ1-1,.,.
CASSDSLGQGLDGYTF,TGTGCCAGCAGTGACTCCCTTGGACAGGGGCTTGATGGCTACACCTTC,TRBV6-6,TRBJ1-2,TRBD1,.
CAWSVPGDNSPLHF,TGTGCCTGGAGTGTTCCCGGGGATAATTCACCCCTCCACTTT,TRBV30,TRBJ1-6,.,.
CASGFSGNYGYTF,TGTGCTAGTGGTTTTTCCGGAAACTATGGCTACACCTTC,TRBV12-5,TRBJ1-2,.,.
CASSQDRTGGTEKLFF,TGCGCCAGCAGCCAAGATCGGACAGGGGGTACTGAAAAACTGTTTTTT,TRBV4-3,TRBJ1-4,TRBD1,once
CASSSSGSGYNEQFF,TGTGCCAGCAGCTCGAGCGGGAGCGGGTACAATGAGCAGTTCTTC,TRBV6-2/TRBV6-3,TRBJ2-1,TRBD2,.
CASSPRLYPTVSTDTQYF,TGTGCCAGCAGCCCCCGGTTATACCCCACCGTTAGCACAGATACGCAGTATTTT,TRBV9,TRBJ2-3,.,.
CASSQDRDSSEKLFF,TGCGCCAGCAGCCAAGATCGGGACAGTTCTGAAAAACTGTTTTTT,TRBV4-1,TRBJ1-4,TRBD1,.
CASSLEDGYTF,TGTGCCAGCAGCTTAGAAGATGGCTACACCTTC,TRBV7-9,TRBJ1-2,.,.
CASSLDGTGSYEQYF,TGTGCCAGCAGCTTAGACGGGACAGGATCCTACGAGCAGTACTTC,TRBV7-6,TRBJ2-7,TRBD1,.
CASSLDPDRGDIQYF,TGCGCCAGCAGCTTGGACCCGGACAGGGGAGACATTCAGTACTTC,TRBV5-1,TRBJ2-4,TRBD1,.
CASSVTSGRTDEQFF,TGTGCCAGCAGTGTAACTAGCGGGAGGACGGATGAGCAGTTCTTC,TRBV2,TRBJ2-1,TRBD2,.
CSVVYRDRVDEQYF,TGCAGCGTTGTGTACCGGGACAGGGTTGACGAGCAGTACTTC,TRBV29-1,TRBJ2-7,TRBD1,once
CATSDFSDTQYF,TGTGCCACCAGTGATTTCAGCGATACGCAGTATTTT,TRBV24-1,TRBJ2-3,.,.
CASSLVLVGAETQYF,TGTGCCAGCAGCTTAGTACTAGTAGGCGCAGAGACCCAGTACTTC,TRBV7-9,TRBJ2-5,.,.
CASSRTSGRASYEQYF,TGCGCCAGCAGCCGGACTAGCGGGAGGGCCTCGTACGAGCAGTACTTC,TRBV5-1,TRBJ2-7,TRBD2,.
CASSFYRDGNEKLFF,TGTGCCAGCAGTTTTTATCGGGACGGTAATGAAAAACTGTTTTTT,TRBV27,TRBJ1-4,.,.